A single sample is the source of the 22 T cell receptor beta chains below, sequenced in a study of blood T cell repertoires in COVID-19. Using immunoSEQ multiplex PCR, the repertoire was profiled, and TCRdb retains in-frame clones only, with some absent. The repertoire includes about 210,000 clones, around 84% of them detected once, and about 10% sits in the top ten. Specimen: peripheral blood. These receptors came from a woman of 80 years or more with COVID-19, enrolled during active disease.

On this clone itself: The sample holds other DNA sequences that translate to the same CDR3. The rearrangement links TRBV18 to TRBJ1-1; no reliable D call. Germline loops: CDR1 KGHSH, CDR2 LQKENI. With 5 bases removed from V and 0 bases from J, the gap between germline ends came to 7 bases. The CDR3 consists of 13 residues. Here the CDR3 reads CASSADLNTEAFF. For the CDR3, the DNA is TGTGCCAGCTCAGCGGATTTGAACACTGAAGCTTTCTTT. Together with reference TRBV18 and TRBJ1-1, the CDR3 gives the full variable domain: NAGVMQNPRHLVRRRGQEARLRCSPMKGHSHVYWYRQLPEEGLKFMVYLQKENIIDESGMPKERFSAEFPKEGPSILRIQQVVRGDSAAYFCASSADLNTEAFFGQGTRLTVV.

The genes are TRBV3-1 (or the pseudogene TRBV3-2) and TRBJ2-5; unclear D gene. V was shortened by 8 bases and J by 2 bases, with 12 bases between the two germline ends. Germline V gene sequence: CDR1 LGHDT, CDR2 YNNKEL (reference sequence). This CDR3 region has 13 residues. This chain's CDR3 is CASSPTVQETQYF. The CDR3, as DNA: TGTGCCAGCTCCCCCACAGTTCAAGAGACCCAGTACTTC.

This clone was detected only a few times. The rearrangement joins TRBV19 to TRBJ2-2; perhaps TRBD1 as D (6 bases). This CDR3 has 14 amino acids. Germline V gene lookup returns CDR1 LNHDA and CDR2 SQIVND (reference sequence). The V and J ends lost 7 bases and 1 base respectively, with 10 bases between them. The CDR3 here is CASTGTLNTGELFF. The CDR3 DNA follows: TGTGCCAGTACCGGGACATTGAACACCGGGGAGCTGTTTTTT.

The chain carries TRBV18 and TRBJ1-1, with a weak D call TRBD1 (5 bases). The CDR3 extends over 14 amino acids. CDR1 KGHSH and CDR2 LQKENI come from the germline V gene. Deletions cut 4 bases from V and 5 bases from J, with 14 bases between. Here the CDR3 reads CASSRRGGGTEAFF. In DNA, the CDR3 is TGTGCCAGCTCACGGCGGGGGGGAGGAACTGAAGCTTTCTTT.

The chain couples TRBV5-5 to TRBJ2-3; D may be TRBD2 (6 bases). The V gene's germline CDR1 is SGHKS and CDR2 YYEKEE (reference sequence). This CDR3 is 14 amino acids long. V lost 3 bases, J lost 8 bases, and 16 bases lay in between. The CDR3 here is CASSWGVSEGTQYF. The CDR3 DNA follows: TGTGCCAGCAGCTGGGGGGTTAGCGAAGGTACGCAGTATTTT. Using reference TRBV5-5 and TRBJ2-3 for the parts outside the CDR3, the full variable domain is DAGVTQSPTHLIKTRGQQVTLRCSPISGHKSVSWYQQVLGQGPQFIFQYYEKEERGRGNFPDRFSARQFPNYSSELNVNALLLGDSALYLCASSWGVSEGTQYFGPGTRLTVL.

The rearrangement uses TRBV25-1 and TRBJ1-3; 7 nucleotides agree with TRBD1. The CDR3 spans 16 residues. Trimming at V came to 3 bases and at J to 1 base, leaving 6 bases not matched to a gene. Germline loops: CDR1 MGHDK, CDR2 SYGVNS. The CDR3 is CASSETGTSSGNTIYF. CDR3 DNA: TGTGCCAGCAGTGAGACAGGGACATCTTCTGGAAACACCATATATTTT.

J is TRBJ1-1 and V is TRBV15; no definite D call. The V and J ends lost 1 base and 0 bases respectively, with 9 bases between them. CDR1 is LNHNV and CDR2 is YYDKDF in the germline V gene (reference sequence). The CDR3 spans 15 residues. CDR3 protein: CATSRGQAMNTEAFF. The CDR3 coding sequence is TGTGCCACCAGCAGAGGGCAGGCCATGAACACTGAAGCTTTCTTT.

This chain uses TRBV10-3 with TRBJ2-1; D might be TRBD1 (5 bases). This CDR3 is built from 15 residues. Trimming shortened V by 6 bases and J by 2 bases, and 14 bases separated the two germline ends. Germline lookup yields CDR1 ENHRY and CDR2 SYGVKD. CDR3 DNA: TGTGCCATCAGGCAGGGTGGTGAAACCTACAATGAGCAGTTCTTC. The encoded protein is CAIRQGGETYNEQFF.

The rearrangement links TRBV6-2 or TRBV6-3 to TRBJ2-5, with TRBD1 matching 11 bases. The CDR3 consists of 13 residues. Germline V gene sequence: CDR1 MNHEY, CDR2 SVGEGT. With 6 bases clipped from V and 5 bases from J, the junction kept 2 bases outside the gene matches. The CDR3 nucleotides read TGTGCCAGCAGCTGGGACAGGGGGGAGACCCAGTACTTC. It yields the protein CASSWDRGETQYF.

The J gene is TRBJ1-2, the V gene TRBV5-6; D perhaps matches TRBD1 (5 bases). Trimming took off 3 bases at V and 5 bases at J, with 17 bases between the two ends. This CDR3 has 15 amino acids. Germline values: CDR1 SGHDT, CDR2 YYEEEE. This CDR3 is CASSSNGGEWYGYTF. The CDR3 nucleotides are TGTGCCAGCAGCTCCAATGGGGGGGAGTGGTATGGCTACACCTTC.

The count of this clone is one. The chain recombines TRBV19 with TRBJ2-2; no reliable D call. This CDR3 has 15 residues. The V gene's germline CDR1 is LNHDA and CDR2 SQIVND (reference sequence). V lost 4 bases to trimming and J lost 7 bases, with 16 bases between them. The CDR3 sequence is CASSTRTGGSGELFF. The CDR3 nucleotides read TGTGCCAGTAGTACCCGCACGGGTGGTAGCGGGGAGCTGTTTTTT.

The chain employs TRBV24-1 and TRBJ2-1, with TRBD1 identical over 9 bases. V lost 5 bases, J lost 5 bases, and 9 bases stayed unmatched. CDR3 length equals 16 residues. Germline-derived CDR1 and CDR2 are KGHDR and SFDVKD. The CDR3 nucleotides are TGTGCCACCAGTGCTACCACAGGGGGCACACACAATGAGCAGTTCTTC. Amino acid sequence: CATSATTGGTHNEQFF.

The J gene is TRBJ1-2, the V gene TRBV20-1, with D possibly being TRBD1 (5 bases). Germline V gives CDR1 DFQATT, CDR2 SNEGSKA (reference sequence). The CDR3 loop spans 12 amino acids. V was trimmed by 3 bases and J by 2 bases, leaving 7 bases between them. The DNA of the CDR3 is TGCAGTGCTAGTCGGGGGAACTATGGCTACACCTTC. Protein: CSASRGNYGYTF.

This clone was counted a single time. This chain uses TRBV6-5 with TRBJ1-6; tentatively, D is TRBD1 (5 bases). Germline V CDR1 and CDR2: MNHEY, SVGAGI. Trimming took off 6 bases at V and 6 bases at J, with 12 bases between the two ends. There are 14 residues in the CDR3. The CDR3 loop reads CASRKTVSNSPLHF. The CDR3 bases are TGTGCCAGCAGGAAGACAGTTAGTAATTCACCCCTCCACTTT.

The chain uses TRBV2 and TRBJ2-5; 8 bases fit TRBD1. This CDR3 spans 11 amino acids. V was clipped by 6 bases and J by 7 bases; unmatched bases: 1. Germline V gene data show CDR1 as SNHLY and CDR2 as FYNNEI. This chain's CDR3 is CASRDRATQYF. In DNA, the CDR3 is TGTGCCAGCAGGGACAGGGCGACCCAGTACTTC.

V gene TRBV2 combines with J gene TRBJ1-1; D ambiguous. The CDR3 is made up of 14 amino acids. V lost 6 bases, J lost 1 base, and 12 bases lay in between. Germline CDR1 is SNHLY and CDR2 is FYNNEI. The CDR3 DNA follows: TGTGCCAGCAGCGCTACGACACCGAACACTGAAGCTTTCTTT. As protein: CASSATTPNTEAFF.

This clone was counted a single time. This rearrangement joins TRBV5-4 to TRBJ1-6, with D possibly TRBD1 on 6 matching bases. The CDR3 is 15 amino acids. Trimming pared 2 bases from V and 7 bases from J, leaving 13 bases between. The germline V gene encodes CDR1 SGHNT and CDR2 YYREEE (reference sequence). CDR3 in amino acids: CASSLRAGENSPLHF. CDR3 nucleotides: TGTGCCAGCAGCTTACGGGCAGGGGAAAATTCACCCCTCCACTTT.

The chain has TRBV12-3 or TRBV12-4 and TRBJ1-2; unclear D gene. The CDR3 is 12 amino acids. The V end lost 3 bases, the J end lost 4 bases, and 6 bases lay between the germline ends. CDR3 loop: CASSLGTYGYTF. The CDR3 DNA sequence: TGTGCCAGCAGTTTGGGCACCTATGGCTACACCTTC.

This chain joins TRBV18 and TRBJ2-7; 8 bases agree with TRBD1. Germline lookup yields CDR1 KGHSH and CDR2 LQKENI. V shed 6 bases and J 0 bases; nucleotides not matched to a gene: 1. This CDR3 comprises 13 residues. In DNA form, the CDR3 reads TGTGCCAGCTCCGGGACAGGCTCCTACGAGCAGTACTTC. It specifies CASSGTGSYEQYF.

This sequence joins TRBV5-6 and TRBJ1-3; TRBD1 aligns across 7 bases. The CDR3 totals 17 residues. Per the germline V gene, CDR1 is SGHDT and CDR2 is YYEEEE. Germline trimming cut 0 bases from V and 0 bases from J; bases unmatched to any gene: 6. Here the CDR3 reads CASSLGTGFLSGNTIYF. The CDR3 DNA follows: TGTGCCAGCAGCTTGGGGACAGGTTTCCTCTCTGGAAACACCATATATTTT. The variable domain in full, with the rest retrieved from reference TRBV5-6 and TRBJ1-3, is DAGVTQSPTHLIKTRGQQVTLRCSPKSGHDTVSWYQQALGQGPQFIFQYYEEEERQRGNFPDRFSGHQFPNYSSELNVNALLLGDSALYLCASSLGTGFLSGNTIYFGEGSWLTVV.

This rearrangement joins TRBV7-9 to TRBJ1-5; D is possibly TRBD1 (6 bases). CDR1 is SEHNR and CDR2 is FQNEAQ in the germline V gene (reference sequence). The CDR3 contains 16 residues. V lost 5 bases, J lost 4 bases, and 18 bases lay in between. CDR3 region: CASSVDLGTGNQPQHF. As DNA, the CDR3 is TGTGCCAGCAGCGTAGACTTGGGTACAGGGAATCAGCCCCAGCATTTT.

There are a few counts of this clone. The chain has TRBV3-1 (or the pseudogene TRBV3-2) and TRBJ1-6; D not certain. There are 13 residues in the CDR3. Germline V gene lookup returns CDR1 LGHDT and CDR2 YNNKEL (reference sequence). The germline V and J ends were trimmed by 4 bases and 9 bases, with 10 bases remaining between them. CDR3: CASSPVEGSPLHF. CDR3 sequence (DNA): TGTGCCAGCAGCCCAGTTGAGGGTTCACCCCTCCACTTT.